This T cell receptor beta chain was captured in a study of control samples from healthy donors and cancer patients. Repertoires were generated with immunoSEQ multiplex PCR, while TCRdb's copy carries only in-frame clones and drops some. The sample lists about 77,000 clones, around 92% occurring once. Germline V CDR1 and CDR2: SNHLY, FYNNEI. The CDR3 is 16 residues long. After removal of 9 bases from V and 0 bases from J, the junction contained 5 bases not matched to a gene. This clone was seen just once. The chain has TRBV2 and TRBJ2-3; 14 nucleotides match TRBD2. This receptor was identified in a woman in her sixties or seventies in good health. Material for sequencing was blood. DNA for the CDR3: TGTGCCAGAGGGACTAGCGGGAGTACTAGCACAGATACGCAGTATTTT. It translates to CARGTSGSTSTDTQYF.